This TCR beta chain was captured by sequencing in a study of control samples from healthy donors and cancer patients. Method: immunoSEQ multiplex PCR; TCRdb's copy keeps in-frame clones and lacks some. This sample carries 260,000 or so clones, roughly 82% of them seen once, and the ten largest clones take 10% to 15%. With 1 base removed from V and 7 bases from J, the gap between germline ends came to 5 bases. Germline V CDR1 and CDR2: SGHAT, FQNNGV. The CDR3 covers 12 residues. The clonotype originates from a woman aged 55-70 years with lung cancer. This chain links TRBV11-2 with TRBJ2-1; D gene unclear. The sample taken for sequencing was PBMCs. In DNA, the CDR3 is TGTGCCAGCAGCTTAGTTACGAATGAGCAGTTCTTC. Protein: CASSLVTNEQFF.